One and the same sample provided the 15 T cell receptor delta chains below, sequenced in a study of gamma-delta T cells after stem cell transplantation. TCRdb reapplied CATT to the RT-PCR reads. The sample holds 11,000 or so delta-chain clones, 1% to 1.5% seen once. The sequenced sample consisted of gamma-delta T cells. The source of these receptors is a human donor. It is not recorded whose cells these are; they may come from a transplant donor.

A few counts support this clone. Possible read error: a much larger clone is one base away. This sample also contains other DNA sequences that code for the same CDR3. The rearrangement links TRDV2 to TRDJ1; 7 bases line up with TRDD3. The germline CDR1 and CDR2 sequences are GEAIGNYY and EKD. Trimming at V came to 0 bases and at J to 5 bases, leaving 14 bases not matched to a gene. This CDR3 is 17 amino acids long. CDR3 coding DNA: TGTGCCTGTGACACCATGGGGGACACCGGCCACGTAGATAAACTCATCTTT. Encoded protein: CACDTMGDTGHVDKLIF.

This clone was recorded a few times. TCRdb's protein, taken from a much larger clone, differs from this DNA's translation at residue 3, likely owing to a read error; the protein displayed comes from the DNA. The gene calls are TRDV2 and TRDJ1; 8 bases match TRDD3. The CDR3 has 18 amino acids. Germline loops: CDR1 GEAIGNYY, CDR2 EKD. CDR3 DNA sequence: TGTGCCCGTGACCCCGCTGGGGGACCGACCGCCGCCCGAGATAAACTCATCTTT. It yields the protein CARDPAGGPTAARDKLIF.

The table lists this clone with many counts. This chain links TRDV2 with TRDJ3; 9 nucleotides align to TRDD3. Trimming took 0 bases from V and 0 from J; bases not matched to a gene: 8. CDR3 length: 20 amino acids. In germline, CDR1 is GEAIGNYY, CDR2 EKD. This chain's CDR3 is CACDTPGDTHGSWDTRQMFF. CDR3 sequence (DNA): TGTGCCTGTGACACCCCGGGGGATACTCATGGCTCCTGGGACACCCGACAGATGTTTTTC.

This clone has only a few counts. The chain uses TRDV2 and TRDJ1, with TRDD3 matching 10 bases. V shed 1 base and J 3 bases; nucleotides not matched to a gene: 7. CDR1 GEAIGNYY and CDR2 EKD come from the germline V gene. This CDR3 has 16 residues. CDR3 bases: TGTGCCTGTGACACGGCCGGGGGGATACGCGCCGATAAACTCATCTTT. It is translated as CACDTAGGIRADKLIF.

In the case of this clone: The protein in TCRdb stems from a much larger clone and differs at residue 15 from this DNA's translation, likely a read error; here the protein is translated from the DNA. The chain joins TRDV2 to TRDJ1; TRDD3 matches 8 bases. The CDR3 sequence is 17 residues long. The germline gives CDR1 GEAIGNYY, CDR2 EKD. The CDR3 here is CACDLLSGGPYTDKPIF. As DNA, the CDR3 is TGTGCCTGTGATCTACTATCTGGGGGACCCTACACCGATAAACCCATCTTT.

The V call is TRDV2, the J call TRDJ1, with TRDD3 matching over 11 bases. V lost 3 bases to trimming and J lost 3 bases; unmatched junction nucleotides: 20. There are 20 residues in the CDR3. In germline, CDR1 is GEAIGNYY, CDR2 EKD. The CDR3 nucleotides are TGTGCCTGTGACGACCTGCTGGGGGATACAAGGCCAGGTGTGGCCGATAAACTCATCTTT. Protein: CACDDLLGDTRPGVADKLIF.

This clone was detected a few times. A far larger clone differs by one base, so this is likely a read error. This same CDR3 is encoded by further DNA sequences in the sample. The gene calls are TRDV2 and TRDJ1; unclear D gene. Germline CDR1 is GEAIGNYY and CDR2 is EKD. The CDR3 has 14 amino acids. V shed 3 bases and J shed 0 bases, with 10 bases lying between them. In DNA form, the CDR3 reads TGTGCCTGTGACTCCGTCACCTACACCGATAAACTCATCTTT. Translated: CACDSVTYTDKLIF.

To note about this clone: Given a much more abundant clone one base away, this may be a read error. The same CDR3 is also encoded by other DNA sequences in this sample. The chain joins TRDV2 to TRDJ1; 11 bases map to TRDD3. Germline V CDR1 and CDR2: GEAIGNYY, EKD. This CDR3 is 18 amino acids long. CDR3 nucleotide sequence: TGTGCCTGTGACACCGTCCTACTGGGGGATAAGGAGACCGATAAACTCATATTT. Its protein is CACDTVLLGDKETDKLIF.

Notes on this clone: TCRdb attributes to this sequence the protein of a much larger clone, which differs from the DNA translation at residue 7; a read error is likely, and the protein displayed is translated from the DNA. The chain combines TRDV2 with TRDJ1; D gene unclear. Trimming pared 3 bases from V and 5 bases from J, leaving 12 bases between. From germline, CDR1 is GEAIGNYY and CDR2 EKD. The length of the CDR3 is 13 residues. The chain's CDR3 is CACDPVDEDKLIF. For the CDR3, the DNA is TGTGCCTGTGACCCTGTTGATGAGGATAAACTCATCTTT.

In this sample, this clone turned up many times. Other DNA sequences in the same sample also yield this CDR3. The chain carries TRDV2 and TRDJ1, with D tentatively TRDD3 (9 bases). Trimming pared 3 bases from V and 4 bases from J, leaving 32 bases between. The CDR3 consists of 20 residues. The V gene's germline CDR1 is GEAIGNYY and CDR2 EKD. The CDR3 sequence: CACDRLPIVVGDNRGDKLIF. In DNA form, the CDR3 reads TGTGCCTGTGACCGCCTTCCTATCGTGGTGGGGGATAATCGGGGCGATAAACTCATCTTT.

This clone showed up just a few times. The V and J genes are TRDV2 and TRDJ1; TRDD3 agrees at 10 bases. This CDR3 has 18 amino acids. After removal of 0 bases from V and 3 bases from J, the junction contained 12 bases not matched to a gene. Germline V CDR1 and CDR2: GEAIGNYY, EKD. CDR3 amino acids: CACDTVPTLGDRSDKLIF. For the CDR3, the DNA is TGTGCCTGTGACACCGTTCCTACTCTGGGGGATAGGTCCGATAAACTCATCTTT.

As for this clone: A clone one base away is much larger, so this may be a read error. The chain employs TRDV2 and TRDJ3; possible D gene TRDD3, 6 bases. The CDR3 sequence is 23 residues long. V was cut by 0 bases and J by 0 bases, with 26 bases left in between. Germline CDR1 is GEAIGNYY and CDR2 is EKD. DNA of the CDR3: TGTGCCTGTGACACCGATTTGGACCGATACGTGCCTCGGGGCTCCTGGGACACCCGACAGATGTTTTTC. This gives the protein CACDTDLDRYVPRGSWDTRQMFF.

This clone was detected only a few times. The rearrangement uses TRDV2 and TRDJ1; 7 bases are a match to TRDD3. The junction had 13 bases not matched to a gene; V was cut back by 3 bases and J by 4 bases. The CDR3 contains 16 residues. Germline V gene lookup returns CDR1 GEAIGNYY and CDR2 EKD. CDR3 in DNA: TGTGCCTGTGACCTTGTATCTGGGGGTAGCTTCGATAAACTCATCTTT. It encodes CACDLVSGGSFDKLIF.

Worth noting for this clone: TCRdb's entry gives the protein of a much larger clone, which mismatches this DNA's translation at residue 12, likely from a read error; the protein reported here is translated from the DNA. The V call is TRDV2, the J call TRDJ1, with 13 positions matching TRDD3. Trimming removed 1 base from V and 5 bases from J; junction bases left unmatched: 15. The germline V gene encodes CDR1 GEAIGNYY and CDR2 EKD. CDR3 size: 19 residues. DNA of the CDR3: TGTGCCTGTGACACGTTACTGGGGGATACGCGCGGAGGGAGTGATAAACTCATCTTT. Protein: CACDTLLGDTRGGSDKLIF.

This clone rates as medium-sized. This sample includes further DNA sequences coding for the same CDR3. The chain combines TRDV2 with TRDJ1; 13 bases fit TRDD3. The CDR3 contains 19 residues. Germline V lookup: CDR1 GEAIGNYY, CDR2 EKD. V was clipped by 0 bases and J by 3 bases; unmatched bases: 12. CDR3 sequence: CACDTVLTGGYALADKLIF. CDR3 sequence (DNA): TGTGCCTGTGACACCGTTCTGACTGGGGGATACGCTTTGGCCGATAAACTCATCTTT.